This T cell receptor (beta chain) comes out of a study of human T cells and chemical hapten exposure (dated by TCRdb to the early 2020s). With respect to the entire study: For sensitization, 2% DPC in acetone was applied to a 2 cm by 2 cm area of upper inner arm skin. Blood samples were taken from patients before sensitization (week 0) and then at 2, 6 and about 24 weeks after DPC sensitization. For TCR sequencing, blood came from 25 to 35 alopecia patients at anywhere from one to four time points (pre-sensitization, 2, 6 and 24 weeks). Throughout the roughly 24-week study period, patients were also given weekly therapeutic DPC doses on the scalp. In alopecia patients, the study followed how the peripheral blood TCR repertoire changed in vivo over primary and secondary sensitization to diphenylcyclopropenone (DPC), a hapten. The mostly female patient cohort included alopecia areata with under or over 50% scalp involvement, alopecia totalis and alopecia universalis. Patch testing was performed on the upper back with Finn chambers containing 0.01% DPC, and the patch tests were scored after 6 days according to International Contact Dermatitis Research Group standards. Libraries were pooled for sequencing, and variation in per-sample TCR yields was attributed mainly to small differences in library volumes within the pool. General findings and caveats noted by the study authors: DPC sensitization did not change how many TCRs were above 1 in 1000 frequency, and no evidence was found of alterations in global repertoire structure. Compared with pre-sensitization or healthy control sets, expanded TCRs formed significantly more large CDR3 similarity clusters, which is consistent with antigen-driven responses. A positive correlation was found between the number of PT1 expanded TCRs and patch test score, with significance reached at thresholds 8, 16 and 32 but not 4. Repeated subsampling changed both the strength of the expansion versus patch-test correlation and the threshold at which the correlation became significant. Because all patients had alopecia, a presumed autoimmune disease, the immune response of the patients might differ from that of healthy individuals.

Per the publication, the time point label means: patch test 3, about 24 weeks after DPC sensitization. Explained via the paper, the treatment or condition label denotes: therapeutic diphenylcyclopropenone sensitization with weekly scalp DPC. At every patch-test visit, the blood draw took place before the patch test was put on. To be eligible, patients had to be aged 18 to 70, diagnosed with alopecia and judged suitable for DPC therapy, while pregnant patients were excluded. Unfractionated whole blood was collected in Tempus Blood RNA tubes, and total RNA was extracted from that blood. As encoded in the germline V gene, CDR1 is ENHRY while CDR2 is SYGVKD. Trimming at the junction amounts to 0 bases on V and 7 bases on J, and the germline ends lie 7 bases apart. The CDR3 runs 13 residues from the cysteine to the phenylalanine. Left in the record is the CDR3 DNA by itself, 39 bases read in frame from the first base.

Remarks on this clonotype: The antigen it recognizes is unknown. No per-base quality is available; no much larger clone lies one base away.

The library came from RACE. Sequenced on a NextSeq 500. During library preparation, unique molecular identifiers were attached to individual cDNA molecules so that TCRs could be counted quantitatively and reproducibly. Each blood RNA sample was used to sequence both TCR alpha and TCR beta chains. As for the authors' bioinformatics: Samples had a median of 95,638 TCRs, with a range from about 23,224 to 700,000. The Decombinator software suite was used to annotate V, J and CDR3 in the TCR reads. Every sample was subsampled to the same number of TCRs (28,000) for the PS versus PT1 abundance plots. TCRs were defined as expanded if absent before sensitization and observed at least eight times at the 2-week time point. The public reads were run again by TCRdb, first through fastp at Q25 and then through MiXCR, and only productive beta chains were kept. Each CDR3 protein appears once, grouped with its most common genes and DNA. In this record, the V and J calls reflect TCRdb's handling and not the investigators' own analysis. In this sample the table shows about 160,000 distinct CDR3 sequences, about a quarter of which occur a single time. Of the sample, around 1.9% is held by the ten largest clones.

The chain links TRBV10-3 with TRBJ2-1, with no confidently assigned D gene. Source: whole blood, taken in connection with sensitization to the hapten diphenylcyclopropenone (DPC). This sequence originates from a woman aged 18-29 years with alopecia areata. Some clones in this sample may be carry-over from other donors' samples. Read as DNA, the sequence is TGTGCCATCAGTGAGTCTGGTGGAAATGAGCAGTTCTTC. It translates to CAISESGGNEQFF.